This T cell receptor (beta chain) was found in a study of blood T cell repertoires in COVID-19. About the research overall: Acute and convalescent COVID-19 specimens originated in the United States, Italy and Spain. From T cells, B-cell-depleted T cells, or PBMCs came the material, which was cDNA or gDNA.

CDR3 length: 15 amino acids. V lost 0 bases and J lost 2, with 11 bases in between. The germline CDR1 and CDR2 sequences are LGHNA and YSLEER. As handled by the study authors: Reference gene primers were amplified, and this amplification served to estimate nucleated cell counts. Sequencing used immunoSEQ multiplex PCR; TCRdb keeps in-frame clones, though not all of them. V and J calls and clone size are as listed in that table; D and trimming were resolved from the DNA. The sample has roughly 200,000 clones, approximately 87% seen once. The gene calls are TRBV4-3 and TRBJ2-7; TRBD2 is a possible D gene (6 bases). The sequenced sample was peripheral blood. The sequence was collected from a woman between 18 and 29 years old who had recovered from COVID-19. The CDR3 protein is CASSQDAGPAYEQYF. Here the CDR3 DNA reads TGCGCCAGCAGCCAAGACGCGGGGCCTGCCTACGAGCAGTACTTC.